The T cell receptor (beta chain) under discussion was sequenced for a study of blood T cell repertoires in COVID-19. For the study at large: Nucleic acid was either cDNA or gDNA, and it came from T cells, B-cell-depleted T cells, or PBMCs.

Assay used: immunoSEQ multiplex PCR; TCRdb lists only in-frame clones, some missing. The repertoire consists of roughly 150,000 clones, with approximately 80% occurring once and the leading ten covering roughly 14%. This CDR3 is 12 amino acids long. The germline V gene has CDR1 MNHEY and CDR2 SVGEGT. Note on this clone: Sequence at one end of the junction differs from germline and may be a read error.

The receptor was isolated from a woman aged 80 or older with acute or convalescent COVID-19. The chain employs TRBV6-2 or TRBV6-3 and TRBJ1-2; weak D call: TRBD1 (5 bases). Source material: peripheral blood. DNA of the CDR3: TGTGCCAGCAGCTACTCGACAGATGGCTACACCTTC. Translated: CASSYSTDGYTF.